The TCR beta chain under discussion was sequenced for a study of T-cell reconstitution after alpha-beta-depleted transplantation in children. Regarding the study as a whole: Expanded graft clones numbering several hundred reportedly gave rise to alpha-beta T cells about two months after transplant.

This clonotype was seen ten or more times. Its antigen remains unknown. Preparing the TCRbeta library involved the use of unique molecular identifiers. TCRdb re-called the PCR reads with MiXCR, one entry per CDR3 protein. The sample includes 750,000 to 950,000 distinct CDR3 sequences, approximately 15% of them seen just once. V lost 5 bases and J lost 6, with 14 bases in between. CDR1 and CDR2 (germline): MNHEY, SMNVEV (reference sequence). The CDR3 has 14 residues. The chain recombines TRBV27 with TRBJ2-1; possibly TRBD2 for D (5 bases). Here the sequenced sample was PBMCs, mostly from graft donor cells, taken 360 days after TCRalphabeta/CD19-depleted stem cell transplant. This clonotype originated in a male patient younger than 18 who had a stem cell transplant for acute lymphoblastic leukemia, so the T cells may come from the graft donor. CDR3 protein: CASSPRVYSNEQFF. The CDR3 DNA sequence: TGTGCCAGCAGTCCGAGGGTCTACAGCAATGAGCAGTTCTTC.